This T cell receptor beta chain is from a study of control samples from healthy donors and cancer patients. Trimming shortened V by 5 bases and J by 11 bases, and 13 bases separated the two germline ends. The CDR3 totals 12 residues. The data were produced by immunoSEQ multiplex PCR, yet TCRdb's version contains in-frame clones alone and is incomplete. The table has about 40,000 clones, 92% seen once. This TCR was sampled from a woman between 45 and 65 years old in good health. The specimen was blood. The chain links TRBV12-3 or TRBV12-4 to TRBJ1-5; D remains ambiguous. CDR3 in DNA: TGTGCCAGCAGTCTGCCCCTTTCGGCCCAGCATTTT. Amino acid sequence: CASSLPLSAQHF.